This T cell receptor (beta chain) was sequenced during a study of blood T cell repertoires in COVID-19. Sequencing used immunoSEQ multiplex PCR; TCRdb keeps in-frame clones, though not all of them. There are more than 200,000 clones in the sample; around 82% occur only once, and roughly 8.8% lies in the top ten. Germline V gene lookup returns CDR1 SGHNT and CDR2 YENEEA. There are 16 residues in the CDR3. Trimming pared 1 base from V and 3 bases from J, leaving 13 bases between. Sequencing input: peripheral blood. The TCR was taken from a man aged 40-50 years with active or convalescent COVID-19. J is TRBJ2-1 and V is TRBV11-3; D is perhaps TRBD1 (5 bases). CDR3 region: CASSLVQALDYNEQFF. CDR3 nucleotide sequence: TGTGCCAGCAGCTTAGTACAGGCCCTAGACTACAATGAGCAGTTCTTC.